This is a list of T cell receptor beta chains from one sample in a study of blood T cell repertoires in COVID-19. Sequencing used immunoSEQ multiplex PCR; TCRdb keeps in-frame clones, though not all of them. Altogether hundreds of thousands of clones are present, 86% being singletons, with the ten largest covering roughly 4%. Sequencing was done on a sample of PBMCs or T cells enriched from blood (not recorded which). The receptors derive from a woman younger than 45 who had been exposed to COVID-19. Both conserved end residues are part of each CDR3. The D gene is left open where the match is weak. Size is stated for part of the rows, as once, few or many counts, or as a class when the clone is expanded.

CSGGETVGEQFF	TGCAGCGGGGGGGAGACGGTCGGTGAGCAGTTCTTC	NA	TRBV29-1	TRBJ2-1	NA
CASSDSGTGPYEQYF	TGTGCCAGCAGCGATTCCGGGACAGGACCTTACGAGCAGTACTTC	TRBD1	TRBV7-9	TRBJ2-7	NA
CATSDLRGGNTDTQYF	TGTGCCACCAGTGATTTGAGGGGGGGGAACACAGATACGCAGTATTTT	NA	TRBV24-1	TRBJ2-3	once
CASSPVMNTEAFF	TGCGCCAGCAGCCCAGTTATGAACACTGAAGCTTTCTTT	NA	TRBV5-1	TRBJ1-1	NA
CASTTGATNTEAFF	TGTGCCAGCACCACAGGGGCTACGAACACTGAAGCTTTCTTT	TRBD1	TRBV2	TRBJ1-1	NA
CASSQDTQGPISYGYTF	TGCGCCAGCAGCCAAGATACTCAGGGTCCGATAAGCTATGGCTACACCTTC	NA	TRBV4-1	TRBJ1-2	NA
CASSLYGTRKDNEQFF	TGTGCCAGCAGCTTATATGGGACTAGAAAAGACAATGAGCAGTTCTTC	TRBD2	TRBV7-9	TRBJ2-1	NA
CASSLAGGVQETQYF	TGTGCCAGCAGCTTAGCGGGGGGGGTCCAAGAGACCCAGTACTTC	TRBD2	TRBV7-2	TRBJ2-5	NA
CASSFGSSGDYYNEQFF	TGTGCCAGCAGCTTTGGGTCTAGCGGCGACTATTACAATGAGCAGTTCTTC	TRBD2	TRBV5-4	TRBJ2-1	many
CASSQGTGYSSGQYF	TGTGCCAGCAGCCAAGGGACAGGCTACAGTTCGGGGCAGTACTTC	TRBD1	TRBV3-1/TRBV3-2	TRBJ2-7	NA
CATSESSLGSYEQYF	TGTGCCACCAGTGAGTCTAGCTTAGGGTCCTACGAGCAGTACTTC	NA	TRBV24-1	TRBJ2-7	NA
CASTGGDREHSPLHF	TGTGCCAGCACGGGCGGGGACAGGGAACATTCACCCCTCCACTTT	TRBD1	TRBV2	TRBJ1-6	NA
CASSWGQYNSPLHF	TGTGCCAGCAGTTGGGGACAGTATAATTCACCCCTCCACTTT	TRBD1	TRBV27	TRBJ1-6	NA
CATSETGVDYGYTF	TGTGCCACCAGTGAAACAGGGGTGGACTATGGCTACACCTTC	TRBD1	TRBV24-1	TRBJ1-2	NA